The clone carrying this T cell receptor beta chain was detected only a few times. Antigen unknown. TCRdb passed the reads through MiXCR, listing each CDR3 protein once. Among more than 45,000 distinct CDR3 sequences listed, about a third were seen once. The sample is drawn from a study of T cell repertoires in cytomegalovirus infection. The overall study: Carrying CMV and the relevant HLA type showed in public TCR beta signatures. Study observations and caveats: The study identified carriers of CMV plus the relevant HLA from cumulative public TCR beta family frequency.

CDR1 is SEHNR, CDR2 FQNEAQ, per germline (reference sequence). V shed 5 bases, J shed 2 bases, and the junction held 5 bases outside the gene matches. The CDR3 has 14 residues. The chain couples TRBV7-9 to TRBJ2-7, with 8 bases that match TRBD1. The TCR comes from a human donor in good health (CMV status not recorded). Some clones in this sample may be carry-over from other donors' samples. The sample taken for sequencing was PBMCs, sequenced either directly or after in vitro stimulation (not recorded which). In DNA form, the CDR3 reads TGTGCCAGCAGCACCCGGACAGGGACCTACGAGCAGTACTTC. Amino acids: CASSTRTGTYEQYF.